The 32 T cell receptor beta chains below were found in one sample sequenced in a study of blood T cell repertoires in COVID-19 (TCRdb year 2020). Library generation was performed with the immunoSEQ multiplex PCR assay. TCRdb obtained this table from immuneACCESS and retained in-frame rearrangements with V and J assigned. These tables miss some clones; where compared with another copy, unresolved V genes account for less than half of the shortfall, and the remainder is unexplained. The sample records over 200,000 clones, 87% of which are singletons. The ten largest clones add up to roughly a tenth of the sample. The sequencing sample was made of PBMCs or T cells enriched from blood (not recorded which). The receptor source for this set is a man aged 25-45 years who had recovered from COVID-19.

J is TRBJ1-2 and V is TRBV21-1; no check of the table's D call, TRBD1, against the DNA was made. TRBV21-1 is flagged as a pseudogene. CDR3 size: 13 residues. CDR3 residues: CASRTGGSNGYTF. DNA for the CDR3: TGTGCCAGCAGGACAGGGGGATCCAATGGCTACACCTTC.

The V and J genes are TRBV3-1 (or the pseudogene TRBV3-2) and TRBJ2-7; TRBD2 is a possible D gene (5 bases). CDR3 length: 13 amino acids. Germline V gives CDR1 LGHDT, CDR2 YNNKEL (reference sequence). V gave up 4 bases and J gave up 4 bases, with 11 bases separating them. The CDR3 sequence is CASSRLGVYEQYF. The CDR3 DNA follows: TGTGCCAGCAGCCGCCTCGGGGTATACGAGCAGTACTTC.

This clone was recorded once. This chain connects TRBV6-5 to TRBJ2-7, with 8 bases lining up with TRBD1. The ends lost 0 bases at V and 11 bases at J; junction bases unmatched: 12. Germline-derived CDR1 and CDR2 are MNHEY and SVGAGI. This CDR3 comprises 15 residues. The CDR3: CASSYSLTGQGKKYF. The CDR3, as DNA: TGTGCCAGCAGTTACTCTCTAACTGGACAGGGCAAGAAGTACTTC.

This clone has just a few counts. This chain connects TRBV7-6 to TRBJ2-2, with 13 bases matching TRBD2. Germline CDR1 and CDR2: SGHVS and FNYEAQ. The CDR3 loop spans 17 amino acids. The junction had 10 bases not matched to a gene; V was cut back by 5 bases and J by 7 bases. Here the CDR3 reads CASSPYGTSGKIGELFF. For the CDR3, the DNA is TGTGCCAGCAGCCCATACGGGACTAGCGGGAAGATCGGGGAGCTGTTTTTT.

This sequence joins TRBV12-5 and TRBJ2-7, with D unclear. The germline V gene encodes CDR1 LGHNT and CDR2 FRNRAP. V was clipped by 0 bases and J by 2 bases, with 17 bases between them. CDR3 length equals 17 residues. The CDR3 reads CASGLVPVHGRTYEQYF. DNA of the CDR3: TGTGCTAGTGGTTTGGTACCGGTACACGGCAGGACCTACGAGCAGTACTTC. Full variable domain (missing parts from reference TRBV12-5 and TRBJ2-7): DARVTQTPRHKVTEMGQEVTMRCQPILGHNTVFWYRQTMMQGLELLAYFRNRAPLDDSGMPKDRFSAEMPDATLATLKIQPSEPRDSAVYFCASGLVPVHGRTYEQYFGPGTRLTVT.

The CDR3 DNA follows: TGTGCCAGCAGCCCACCGGGGTTCTACGAGCAGTACTTC. Amino acids: CASSPPGFYEQYF. The chain carries TRBV13 and TRBJ2-7; the D gene is possibly TRBD2 (5 bases). The germline V gene has CDR1 PRHDT and CDR2 FYEKMQ (reference sequence). The ends were cut back, 5 bases at V and 3 bases at J, with 11 bases in the middle. The CDR3 loop spans 13 amino acids.

V is TRBV5-1 and J is TRBJ2-5, with TRBD1 matching over 7 bases. CDR3 length: 14 amino acids. The V segment lost 4 bases and the J segment 1 base; nucleotides outside the gene matches: 4. CDR1 SGHRS and CDR2 YFSETQ come from the germline V gene. For the CDR3, the DNA is TGCGCCAGCAGCAGGGGACAGTTCCAAGAGACCCAGTACTTC. Translating gives CASSRGQFQETQYF.

The gene calls are TRBV28 and TRBJ1-2, with TRBD1 matching over 8 bases. CDR3 length: 15 amino acids. Germline V gives CDR1 MDHEN, CDR2 SYDVKM. V lost 3 bases, J lost 1 base, and 4 bases stayed unmatched. This chain's CDR3 is CASSFPTGGNYGYTF. The CDR3 DNA is TGTGCCAGCAGTTTCCCTACAGGGGGTAACTATGGCTACACCTTC.

V is TRBV5-1 and J is TRBJ1-1; D is ambiguous. Germline V lookup: CDR1 SGHRS, CDR2 YFSETQ. The CDR3 sequence is 16 residues long. Trimming removed 5 bases from V and 2 bases from J, with 19 bases in between. The CDR3 loop reads CASSPEATSVNTEAFF. CDR3 bases: TGCGCCAGCAGTCCCGAGGCCACGTCAGTAAACACTGAAGCTTTCTTT.

The chain joins TRBV7-8 to TRBJ1-5; TRBD1 agrees at 8 bases. This CDR3 is built from 15 residues. V dropped 5 bases and J dropped 2; count of bases not matched to a gene: 5. Germline V gene data show CDR1 as SGHVS and CDR2 as FQNEAQ. The CDR3 DNA sequence: TGTGCCAGCAGCACCGGACAGGGCGGCAATCAGCCCCAGCATTTT. Its translation is CASSTGQGGNQPQHF.

This clone was counted a single time. This rearrangement joins TRBV10-1 to TRBJ2-7; D possibly corresponds to TRBD2 (5 bases). Germline-derived CDR1 and CDR2 are WNHNN and SYGVQD (reference sequence). The ends were cut back, 5 bases at V and 7 bases at J, with 15 bases in the middle. The CDR3 sequence is 13 residues long. The CDR3 nucleotides read TGCGCCAGCAGTTCCTATACTCGGGGAGAGCAGTACTTC. Residues: CASSSYTRGEQYF.

In this sample, this clone turned up a few times. The genes are TRBV5-1 and TRBJ1-2; tentatively, D is TRBD1 (6 bases). Trimming pared 6 bases from V and 4 bases from J, leaving 16 bases between. The length of the CDR3 is 14 residues. CDR1 and CDR2 (germline): SGHRS, YFSETQ. DNA of the CDR3: TGCGCCAGCACACCAATGGACAGTTCCTATGGCTACACCTTC. This sequence encodes CASTPMDSSYGYTF.

The chain uses TRBV5-4 and TRBJ1-2; D possibly corresponds to TRBD1 (6 bases). The V end was cut by 1 base, the J end by 1 base, with 20 bases between. Looked up from germline, CDR1 is SGHNT and CDR2 is YYREEE (reference sequence). The CDR3 consists of 18 residues. CDR3 loop: CASSLSRGGAWVNYGYTF. For the CDR3, the DNA is TGTGCCAGCAGCTTGTCTCGGGGGGGCGCGTGGGTTAACTATGGCTACACCTTC.

This CDR3 is CASRGAPGSYEQYF. The CDR3, as DNA: TGTGCCAGCAGGGGAGCCCCTGGCTCCTACGAGCAGTACTTC. The chain uses TRBV6-5 and TRBJ2-7; TRBD2 might be the D (5 bases). Germline loops: CDR1 MNHEY, CDR2 SVGAGI. With 6 bases removed from V and 0 bases from J, the gap between germline ends came to 12 bases. The CDR3 totals 14 residues.

There are a few counts of this clone. The rearrangement uses TRBV11-2 and TRBJ1-5; D is perhaps TRBD1 (5 bases). The V end was cut by 0 bases, the J end by 4 bases, with 10 bases between. CDR3 size: 15 residues. Germline CDR1 and CDR2: SGHAT and FQNNGV. CDR3 nucleotides: TGTGCCAGCAGCTTAGATCGGGGGGGGAATCAGCCCCAGCATTTT. Translation gives CASSLDRGGNQPQHF.

This clone was seen ten or more times. This rearrangement joins TRBV6-1 to TRBJ1-6; D remains unclear. CDR1 MNHNS and CDR2 SASEGT come from the germline V gene. This CDR3 is 17 amino acids long. The V and J ends lost 1 base and 6 bases respectively, with 16 bases between them. The CDR3 DNA is TGTGCCAGCAGTGAAGATCTGTCGAGCACCTTTAATTCACCCCTCCACTTT. Protein sequence: CASSEDLSSTFNSPLHF.

The chain links TRBV5-5 to TRBJ1-2, with 7 bases aligning to TRBD1. The germline gives CDR1 SGHKS, CDR2 YYEKEE (reference sequence). The CDR3 is 16 amino acids. J lost 5 bases, V lost 0 bases, and 10 bases had no gene match. The CDR3 region is CASSLAAGGRKYGYTF. CDR3 nucleotides: TGTGCCAGCAGCTTGGCGGCAGGGGGGCGGAAATATGGCTACACCTTC. Full variable domain (rest looked up from reference TRBV5-5 and TRBJ1-2): DAGVTQSPTHLIKTRGQQVTLRCSPISGHKSVSWYQQVLGQGPQFIFQYYEKEERGRGNFPDRFSARQFPNYSSELNVNALLLGDSALYLCASSLAAGGRKYGYTFGSGTRLTVV.

This CDR3 is CASSISTGRITYGYTF. CDR3 DNA: TGTGCCAGTAGTATAAGCACAGGGAGAATTACCTATGGCTACACCTTC. V is TRBV19 and J is TRBJ1-2, with a tentative D call TRBD1 (6 bases). Trimming stripped 2 bases from V and 4 bases from J, with 17 bases between. This CDR3 is built from 16 residues. CDR1 is LNHDA, CDR2 SQIVND, per germline (reference sequence).

V usage is TRBV3-1 (or the pseudogene TRBV3-2) and J usage is TRBJ2-3; D uncertain. This CDR3 is 15 amino acids long. Germline values: CDR1 LGHDT, CDR2 YNNKEL (reference sequence). V was cut by 1 base and J by 0 bases, with 8 bases left in between. CDR3 sequence: CASSQAYTSTDTQYF. CDR3 DNA sequence: TGTGCCAGCAGCCAAGCATATACTAGCACAGATACGCAGTATTTT.

The rearrangement uses TRBV27 and TRBJ2-1; TRBD2 matches at 12 bases. The CDR3 runs to 15 residues. CDR1 MNHEY and CDR2 SMNVEV come from the germline V gene (reference sequence). The trim removed 10 bases at V and 0 bases at J, leaving 4 bases unmatched. The CDR3 protein is CATALAGGSYNEQFF. The CDR3 DNA reads as TGTGCCACCGCACTAGCGGGAGGCTCCTACAATGAGCAGTTCTTC.

The chain links TRBV14 to TRBJ1-4; 8 bases match TRBD1. Germline V gene lookup returns CDR1 SGHDN and CDR2 FVKESK. The trim removed 4 bases at V and 8 bases at J, leaving 3 bases unmatched. The CDR3 has 13 residues. CDR3 in DNA: TGTGCCAGCAGCCGACAGGGGAGGGAAAAACTGTTTTTT. Translating it yields CASSRQGREKLFF.

The J gene is TRBJ1-4, the V gene TRBV20-1; 8 bases are a match to TRBD1. CDR3 length: 17 amino acids. The germline V gene encodes CDR1 DFQATT and CDR2 SNEGSKA (reference sequence). Losses at the gene ends were 3 bases for V and 7 bases for J; bases not matched to a gene: 16. In DNA form, the CDR3 reads TGCAGTGCTAGTCTCCCACGGACAGGGTCATTAGGTGAAAAACTGTTTTTT. It yields the protein CSASLPRTGSLGEKLFF.

The chain joins TRBV19 to TRBJ1-4; 7 nucleotides agree with TRBD1. This CDR3 has 16 residues. V lost 6 bases to trimming and J lost 4 bases; unmatched junction nucleotides: 11. CDR1 and CDR2 from the germline V gene are LNHDA and SQIVND (reference sequence). The DNA of the CDR3 is TGTGCCAGTAGGACTATAGGCGGGACAGTTAATGAAAAACTGTTTTTT. Translated: CASRTIGGTVNEKLFF.

The rearrangement links TRBV13 to TRBJ1-1; 8 bases are a match to TRBD1. The J segment lost 9 bases and the V segment lost 5 bases, leaving 11 bases of the junction unmatched. Germline V lookup: CDR1 PRHDT, CDR2 FYEKMQ (reference sequence). The CDR3 consists of 14 residues. In nucleotides, the CDR3 is TGTGCCAGCAGCCCGCCATCGGCAGGGGGCCAAGCTTTCTTT. It encodes CASSPPSAGGQAFF.

V and J are TRBV2 and TRBJ2-2, with 7 bases identical to TRBD2. This CDR3 is built from 14 residues. V shed 7 bases and J 8 bases; nucleotides not matched to a gene: 10. Germline V gene data show CDR1 as SNHLY and CDR2 as FYNNEI. The CDR3 loop is CASTLTAGVGELFF. The CDR3, as DNA: TGTGCCAGCACCCTAACGGCGGGGGTGGGGGAGCTGTTTTTT.

The chain uses TRBV21-1 and TRBJ2-1; the table assigns TRBD2, which was not confirmed against the DNA. TRBV21-1 is classified as a pseudogene. The CDR3 contains 16 residues. CDR3 DNA sequence: TGTGCCAGCAGCCCGCGGGGGGAATTCTCCTACAATGAGCAGTTCTTC. Encoded protein: CASSPRGEFSYNEQFF.

The chain joins TRBV6-5 to TRBJ2-5; the match to TRBD1 covers 7 bases. Germline CDR1 and CDR2: MNHEY and SVGAGI. The CDR3 runs 15 residues. V dropped 5 bases and J dropped 1; count of bases not matched to a gene: 7. The CDR3 is CASSLGQVFQETQYF. Here the CDR3 DNA reads TGTGCCAGCAGTCTTGGACAGGTCTTCCAAGAGACCCAGTACTTC.

V is TRBV29-1 and J is TRBJ2-7, with 10 bases matching TRBD1. V shed 6 bases and J 4 bases; nucleotides not matched to a gene: 12. This CDR3 has 15 amino acids. The V gene's germline CDR1 is SQVTM and CDR2 ANQGSEA. Here the CDR3 reads CSVIDRGRVEYEQYF. The CDR3 DNA reads TGCAGCGTCATCGACAGGGGGCGCGTGGAGTACGAGCAGTACTTC.

This clone has only a few counts. V and J are TRBV2 and TRBJ2-2; D is possibly TRBD2 (5 bases). The CDR3 loop spans 13 amino acids. The germline gives CDR1 SNHLY, CDR2 FYNNEI. Trimming pared 5 bases from V and 7 bases from J, leaving 11 bases between. The CDR3 DNA reads as TGTGCCAGCAGTCAAGACTATGACGGGGAGCTGTTTTTT. Encoded protein: CASSQDYDGELFF.

This chain connects TRBV28 to TRBJ1-2; 9 nucleotides line up with TRBD1. V trimming: 7 bases; J trimming: 2 bases; junction bases outside the gene matches: 5. The CDR3 length is 14 residues. Germline CDR1 MDHEN, CDR2 SYDVKM. The CDR3 here is CASNAGTGNYGYTF. CDR3 coding DNA: TGTGCCAGCAACGCTGGGACAGGGAACTATGGCTACACCTTC.

V is TRBV23-1 and J is TRBJ1-2, with 7 bases matching TRBD1. TRBV23-1 is known as an ORF, though its function is uncertain. With V trimmed by 4 bases and J by 4 bases, 12 bases remained unmatched. CDR3 size: 16 residues. The CDR3 nucleotides are TGCGCCAGCAGTCTGTCGGGGCAACAGGGGAGCTATGGCTACACCTTC. Residues: CASSLSGQQGSYGYTF.

DNA of the CDR3: TGTGCCAGCAGTAGGAGTAGTGATCCCTACGAGCAGTACTTC. It yields the protein CASSRSSDPYEQYF. This chain connects TRBV27 to TRBJ2-7; D not resolved. Trimming removed 5 bases at V and 2 bases at J, with 13 bases between. In germline, CDR1 is MNHEY, CDR2 SMNVEV (reference sequence). The CDR3 has 14 amino acids.